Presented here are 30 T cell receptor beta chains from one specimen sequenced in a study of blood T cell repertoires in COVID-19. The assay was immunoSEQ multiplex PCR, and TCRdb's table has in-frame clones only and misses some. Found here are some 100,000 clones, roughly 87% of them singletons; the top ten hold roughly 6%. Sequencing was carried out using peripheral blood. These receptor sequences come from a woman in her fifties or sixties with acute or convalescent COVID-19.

The CDR3 is CASSLGQGGFDEKLFF. In DNA form, the CDR3 reads TGTGCCAGTAGTCTAGGACAGGGGGGATTCGATGAAAAACTGTTTTTT. The chain couples TRBV19 to TRBJ1-4; TRBD1 matches 10 bases. The V segment lost 5 bases and the J segment 6 bases; nucleotides outside the gene matches: 9. The CDR3 totals 16 residues. Germline loops: CDR1 LNHDA, CDR2 SQIVND (reference sequence).

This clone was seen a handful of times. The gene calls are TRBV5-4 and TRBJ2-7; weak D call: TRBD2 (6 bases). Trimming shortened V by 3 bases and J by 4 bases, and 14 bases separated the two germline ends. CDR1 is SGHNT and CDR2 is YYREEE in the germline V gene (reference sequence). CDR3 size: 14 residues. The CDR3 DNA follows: TGTGCCAGCAGCTCCACGGGACTGGCTTACGAGCAGTACGTC. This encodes CASSSTGLAYEQYV.

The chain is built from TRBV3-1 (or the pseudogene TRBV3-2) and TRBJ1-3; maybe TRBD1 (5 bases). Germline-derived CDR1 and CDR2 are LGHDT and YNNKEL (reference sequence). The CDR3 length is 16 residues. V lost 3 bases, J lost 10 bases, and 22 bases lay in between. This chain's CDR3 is CASSHAIPGPTSTIYF. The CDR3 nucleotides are TGTGCCAGCAGCCATGCTATCCCAGGGCCAACGTCTACCATATATTTT.

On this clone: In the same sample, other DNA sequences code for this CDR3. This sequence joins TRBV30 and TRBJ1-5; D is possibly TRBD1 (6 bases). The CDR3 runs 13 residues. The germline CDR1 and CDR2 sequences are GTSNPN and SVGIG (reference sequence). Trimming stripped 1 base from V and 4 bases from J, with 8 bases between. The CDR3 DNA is TGTGCCTGGAGTGGGCAGGGGAATCAGCCCCAGCATTTT. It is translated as CAWSGQGNQPQHF.

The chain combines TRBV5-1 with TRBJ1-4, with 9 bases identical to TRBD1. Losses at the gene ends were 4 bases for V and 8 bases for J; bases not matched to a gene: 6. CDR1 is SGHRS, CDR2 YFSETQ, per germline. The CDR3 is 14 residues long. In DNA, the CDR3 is TGCGCCAGCAGCAGGACAGGGGCACAGGAAAAACTGTTTTTT. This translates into CASSRTGAQEKLFF.

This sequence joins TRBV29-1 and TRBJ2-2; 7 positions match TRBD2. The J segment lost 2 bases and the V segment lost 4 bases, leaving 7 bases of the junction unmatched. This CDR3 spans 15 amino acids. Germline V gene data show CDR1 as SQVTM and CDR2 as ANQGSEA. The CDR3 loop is CSVARLAENTGELFF. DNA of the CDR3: TGCAGCGTTGCAAGGCTAGCGGAAAACACCGGGGAGCTGTTTTTT.

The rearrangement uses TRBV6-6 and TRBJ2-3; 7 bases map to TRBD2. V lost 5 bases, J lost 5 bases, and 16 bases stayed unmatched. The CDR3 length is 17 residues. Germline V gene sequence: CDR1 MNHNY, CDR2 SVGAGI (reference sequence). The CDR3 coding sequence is TGTGCCAGCAGTCTATCATTGGGCGGGAGTTTTGGAGATACGCAGTATTTT. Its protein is CASSLSLGGSFGDTQYF.

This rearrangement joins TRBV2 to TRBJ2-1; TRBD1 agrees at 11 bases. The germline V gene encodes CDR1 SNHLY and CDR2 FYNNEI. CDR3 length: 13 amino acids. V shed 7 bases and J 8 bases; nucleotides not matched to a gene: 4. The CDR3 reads CASKDRGLDEQFF. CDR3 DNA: TGTGCCAGCAAGGACAGGGGGCTAGATGAGCAGTTCTTC.

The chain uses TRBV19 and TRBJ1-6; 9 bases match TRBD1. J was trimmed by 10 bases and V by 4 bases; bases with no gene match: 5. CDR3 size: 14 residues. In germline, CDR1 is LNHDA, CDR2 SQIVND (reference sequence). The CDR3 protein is CASSTQGASSPLHF. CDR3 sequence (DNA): TGTGCCAGTAGTACACAGGGGGCGTCATCACCCCTCCACTTT.

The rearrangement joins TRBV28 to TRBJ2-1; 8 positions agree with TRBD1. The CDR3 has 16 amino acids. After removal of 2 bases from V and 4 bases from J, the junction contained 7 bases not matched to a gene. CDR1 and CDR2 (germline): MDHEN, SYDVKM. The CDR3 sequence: CASSLPGQGGYNEQFF. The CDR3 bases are TGTGCCAGCAGTTTACCCGGACAGGGTGGTTACAATGAGCAGTTCTTC.

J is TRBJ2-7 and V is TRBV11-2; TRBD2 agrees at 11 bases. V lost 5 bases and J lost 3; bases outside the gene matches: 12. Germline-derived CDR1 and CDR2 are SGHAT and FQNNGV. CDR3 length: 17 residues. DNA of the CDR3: TGTGCCAGCAGCCCCATACCCGGGACTAGCGGTCTCTACGAGCAGTACTTC. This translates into CASSPIPGTSGLYEQYF. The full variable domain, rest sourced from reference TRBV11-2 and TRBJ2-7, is EAGVAQSPRYKIIEKRQSVAFWCNPISGHATLYWYQQILGQGPKLLIQFQNNGVVDDSQLPKDRFSAERLKGVDSTLKIQPAKLEDSAVYLCASSPIPGTSGLYEQYFGPGTRLTVT.

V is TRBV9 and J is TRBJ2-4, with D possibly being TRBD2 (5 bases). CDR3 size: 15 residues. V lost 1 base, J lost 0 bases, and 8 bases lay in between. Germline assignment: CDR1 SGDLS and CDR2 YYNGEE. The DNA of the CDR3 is TGTGCCAGCAGCGTACGGGCGGGAGCCAAAAACATTCAGTACTTC. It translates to CASSVRAGAKNIQYF.

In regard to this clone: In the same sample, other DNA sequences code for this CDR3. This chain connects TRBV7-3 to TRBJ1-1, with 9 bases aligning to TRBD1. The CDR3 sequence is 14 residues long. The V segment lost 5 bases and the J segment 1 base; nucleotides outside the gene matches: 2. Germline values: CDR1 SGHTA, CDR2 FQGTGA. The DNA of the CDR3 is TGTGCCAGCAGCCCGGGACAGGGGAACACTGAAGCTTTCTTT. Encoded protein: CASSPGQGNTEAFF.

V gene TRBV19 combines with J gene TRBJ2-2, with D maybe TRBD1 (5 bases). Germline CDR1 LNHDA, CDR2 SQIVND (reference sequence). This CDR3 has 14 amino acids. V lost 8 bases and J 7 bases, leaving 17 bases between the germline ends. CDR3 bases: TGTGCCAGTCGGGCGTCCGGTAGGGGCGGGGAGCTGTTTTTT. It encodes CASRASGRGGELFF. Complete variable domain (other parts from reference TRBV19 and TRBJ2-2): DGGITQSPKYLFRKEGQNVTLSCEQNLNHDAMYWYRQDPGQGLRLIYYSQIVNDFQKGDIAEGYSVSREKKESFPLTVTSAQKNPTAFYLCASRASGRGGELFFGEGSRLTVL.

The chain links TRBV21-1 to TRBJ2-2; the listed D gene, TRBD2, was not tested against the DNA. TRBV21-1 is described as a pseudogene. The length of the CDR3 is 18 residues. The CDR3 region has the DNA TGTGCCAGCAGCTCGTGGGCAGCGGGAGGGCCCTCGGCCGGGGAGCTGTTTTTT. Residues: CASSSWAAGGPSAGELFF.

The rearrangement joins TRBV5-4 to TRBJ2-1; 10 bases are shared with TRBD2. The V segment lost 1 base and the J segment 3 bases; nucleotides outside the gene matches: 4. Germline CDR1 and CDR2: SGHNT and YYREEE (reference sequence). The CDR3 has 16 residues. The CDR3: CASSLTTSGIYNEQFF. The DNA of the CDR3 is TGTGCCAGCAGCTTGACCACTAGCGGGATCTACAATGAGCAGTTCTTC.

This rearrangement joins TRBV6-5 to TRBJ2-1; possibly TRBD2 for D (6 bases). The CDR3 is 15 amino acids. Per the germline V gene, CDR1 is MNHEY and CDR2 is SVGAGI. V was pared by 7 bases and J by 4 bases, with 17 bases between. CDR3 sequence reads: CASIHRETRYNEQFF. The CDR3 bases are TGTGCCAGCATTCATCGGGAGACCCGTTACAATGAGCAGTTCTTC.

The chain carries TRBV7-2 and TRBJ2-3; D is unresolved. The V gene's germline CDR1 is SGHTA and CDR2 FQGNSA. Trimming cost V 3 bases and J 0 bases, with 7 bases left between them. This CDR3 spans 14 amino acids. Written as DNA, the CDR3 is TGTGCCAGCAGCTTTGGCGGAAGCACAGATACGCAGTATTTT. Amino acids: CASSFGGSTDTQYF.

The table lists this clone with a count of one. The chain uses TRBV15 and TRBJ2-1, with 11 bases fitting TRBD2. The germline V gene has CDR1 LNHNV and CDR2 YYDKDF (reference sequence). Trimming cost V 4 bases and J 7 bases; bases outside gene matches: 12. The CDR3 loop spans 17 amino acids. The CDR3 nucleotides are TGTGCCACCAGCACCCCCCCTCTAGCGGGAGGAGGGAATGAGCAGTTCTTC. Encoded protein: CATSTPPLAGGGNEQFF.

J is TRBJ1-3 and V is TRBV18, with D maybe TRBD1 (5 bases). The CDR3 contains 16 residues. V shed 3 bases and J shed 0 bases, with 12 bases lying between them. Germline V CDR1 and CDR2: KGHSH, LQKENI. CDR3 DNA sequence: TGTGCCAGCTCACCGCAGCAACAGGTCTCTGGAAACACCATATATTTT. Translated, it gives CASSPQQQVSGNTIYF. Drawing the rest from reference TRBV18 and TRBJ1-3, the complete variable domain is NAGVMQNPRHLVRRRGQEARLRCSPMKGHSHVYWYRQLPEEGLKFMVYLQKENIIDESGMPKERFSAEFPKEGPSILRIQQVVRGDSAAYFCASSPQQQVSGNTIYFGEGSWLTVV.

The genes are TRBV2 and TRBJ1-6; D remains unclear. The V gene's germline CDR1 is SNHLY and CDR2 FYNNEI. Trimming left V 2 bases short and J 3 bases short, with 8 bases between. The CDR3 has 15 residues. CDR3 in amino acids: CASSEQAHYNSPLHF. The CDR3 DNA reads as TGTGCCAGCAGTGAACAGGCCCACTATAATTCACCCCTCCACTTT.

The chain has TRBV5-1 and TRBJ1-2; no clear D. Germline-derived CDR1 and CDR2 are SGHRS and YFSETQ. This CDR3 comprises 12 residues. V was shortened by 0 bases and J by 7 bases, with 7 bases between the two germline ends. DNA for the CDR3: TGCGCCAGCAGCTTGGCCGGAGGTGGCTACACCTTC. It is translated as CASSLAGGGYTF.

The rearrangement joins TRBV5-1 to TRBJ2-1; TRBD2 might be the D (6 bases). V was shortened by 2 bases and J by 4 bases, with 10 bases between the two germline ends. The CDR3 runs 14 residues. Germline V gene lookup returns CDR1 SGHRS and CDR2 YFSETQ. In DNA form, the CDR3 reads TGCGCCAGCAGCTTCGGAGGGGATTACAATGAGCAGTTCTTC. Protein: CASSFGGDYNEQFF.

Written as DNA, the CDR3 is TGCGCCAGCAGCTTGGTTACAGGAACTAATGAAAAACTGTTTTTT. This gives the protein CASSLVTGTNEKLFF. V is TRBV5-1 and J is TRBJ1-4; possibly TRBD1 for D (5 bases). The germline V gene encodes CDR1 SGHRS and CDR2 YFSETQ. The CDR3 loop spans 15 amino acids. V was pared by 0 bases and J by 1 base, with 7 bases between.

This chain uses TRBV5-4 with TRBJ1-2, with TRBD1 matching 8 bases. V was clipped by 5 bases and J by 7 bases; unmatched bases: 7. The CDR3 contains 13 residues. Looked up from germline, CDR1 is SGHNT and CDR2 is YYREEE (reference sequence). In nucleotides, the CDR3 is TGTGCCAGCAGTCCCGGACAGGGAGGTGGCTACACCTTC. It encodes CASSPGQGGGYTF.

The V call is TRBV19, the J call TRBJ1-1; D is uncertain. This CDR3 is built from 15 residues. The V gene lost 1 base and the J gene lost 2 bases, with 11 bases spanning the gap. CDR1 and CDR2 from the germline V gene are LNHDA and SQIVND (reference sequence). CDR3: CASSIAPGSNTEAFF. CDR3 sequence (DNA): TGTGCCAGTAGTATAGCCCCTGGGAGTAACACTGAAGCTTTCTTT.

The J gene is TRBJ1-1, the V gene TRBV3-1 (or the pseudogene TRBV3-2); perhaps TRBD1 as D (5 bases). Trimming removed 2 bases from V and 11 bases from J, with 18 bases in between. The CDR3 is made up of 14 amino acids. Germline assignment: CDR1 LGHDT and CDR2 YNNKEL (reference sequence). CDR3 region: CASSQSSPGKRAFF. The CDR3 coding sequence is TGTGCCAGCAGCCAATCATCCCCAGGGAAGAGGGCTTTCTTT.

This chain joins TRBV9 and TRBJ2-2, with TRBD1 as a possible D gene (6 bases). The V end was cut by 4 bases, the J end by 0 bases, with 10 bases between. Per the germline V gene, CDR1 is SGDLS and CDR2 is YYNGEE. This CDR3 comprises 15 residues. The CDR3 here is CASSPRQANTGELFF. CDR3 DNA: TGTGCCAGCAGCCCGAGACAGGCGAACACCGGGGAGCTGTTTTTT.

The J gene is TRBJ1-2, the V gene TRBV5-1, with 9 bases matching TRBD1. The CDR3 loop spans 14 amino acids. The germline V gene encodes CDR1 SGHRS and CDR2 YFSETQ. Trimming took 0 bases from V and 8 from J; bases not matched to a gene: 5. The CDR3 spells CASSLEGTGRGYTF. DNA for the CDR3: TGCGCCAGCAGCTTGGAAGGGACAGGGCGCGGCTACACCTTC.

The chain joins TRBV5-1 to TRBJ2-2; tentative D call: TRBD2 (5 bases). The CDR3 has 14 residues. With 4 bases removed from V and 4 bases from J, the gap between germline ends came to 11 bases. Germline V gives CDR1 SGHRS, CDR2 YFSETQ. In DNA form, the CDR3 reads TGCGCCAGCAGCCCGGTGCTAGCCACCGGGGAGCTGTTTTTT. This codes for CASSPVLATGELFF.